This T cell receptor (beta chain) stems from a study of blood T cell repertoires in COVID-19. The overall study: The origin of the acute and convalescent COVID-19 samples was the United States, Italy and Spain. From T cells, B-cell-depleted T cells, or PBMCs came the material, which was cDNA or gDNA.

The CDR3 runs to 13 residues. Per germline, CDR1 SQVTM and CDR2 ANQGSEA. V gave up 3 bases and J gave up 5 bases; unmatched junction bases: 6. Original analysis: Using reference gene primer amplification, nucleated cell counts were estimated. Sequencing was performed with immunoSEQ multiplex PCR; in TCRdb, only in-frame clones are kept and a portion is missing. V and J calls and clone size follow that table, whereas D and trimming were derived from the DNA. The sample records about 140,000 clones, 85% to 90% being singletons. The sequenced material came from peripheral blood. The V gene is TRBV29-1, the J gene TRBJ1-1; 7 positions match TRBD1. The receptor was isolated from a woman of 80 years or more with acute or convalescent COVID-19. CDR3 in DNA: TGCAGCGTTGATAGGACAGGAGTAACTGAAGCTTTCTTT. Translation gives CSVDRTGVTEAFF. Variable domain in full (rest from reference TRBV29-1 and TRBJ1-1): SAVISQKPSRDICQRGTSLTIQCQVDSQVTMMFWYRQQPGQSLTLIATANQGSEATYESGFVIDKFPISRPNLTFSTLTVSNMSPEDSSIYLCSVDRTGVTEAFFGQGTRLTVV.